The clone carrying this T cell receptor beta chain was observed once. Sequenced by immunoSEQ multiplex PCR; TCRdb stores in-frame clones only, minus some. The table has almost 400,000 clones, approximately 87% seen once; the top ten hold about 2%. The CDR3 is 15 amino acids. The germline gives CDR1 SGHRS, CDR2 YFSETQ. V was pared by 2 bases and J by 6 bases, with 7 bases of the junction left unmatched. These data come from a study of blood T cell repertoires in COVID-19. The chain couples TRBV5-1 to TRBJ2-7, with 11 bases matching TRBD1. The receptor's source is a woman aged 55-69 years with COVID-19, enrolled during active disease. The sample taken for sequencing was peripheral blood. The CDR3 protein is CASSFAVGTGGEQYF. The CDR3 nucleotides are TGCGCCAGCAGCTTCGCCGTTGGGACAGGGGGCGAGCAGTACTTC.